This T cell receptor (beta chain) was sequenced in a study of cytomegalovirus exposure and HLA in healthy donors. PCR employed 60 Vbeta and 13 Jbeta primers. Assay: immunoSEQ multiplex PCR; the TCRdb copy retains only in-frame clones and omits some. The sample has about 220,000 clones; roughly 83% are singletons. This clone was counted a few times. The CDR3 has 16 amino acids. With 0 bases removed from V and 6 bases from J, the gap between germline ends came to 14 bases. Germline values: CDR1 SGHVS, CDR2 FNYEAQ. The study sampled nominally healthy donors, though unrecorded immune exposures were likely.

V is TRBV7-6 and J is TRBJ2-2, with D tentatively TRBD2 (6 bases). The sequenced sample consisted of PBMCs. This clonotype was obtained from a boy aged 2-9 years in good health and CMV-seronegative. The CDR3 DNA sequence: TGTGCCAGCAGCTTAGCGCCTGGGGGAGGACCCGGGGAGCTGTTTTTT. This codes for CASSLAPGGGPGELFF.